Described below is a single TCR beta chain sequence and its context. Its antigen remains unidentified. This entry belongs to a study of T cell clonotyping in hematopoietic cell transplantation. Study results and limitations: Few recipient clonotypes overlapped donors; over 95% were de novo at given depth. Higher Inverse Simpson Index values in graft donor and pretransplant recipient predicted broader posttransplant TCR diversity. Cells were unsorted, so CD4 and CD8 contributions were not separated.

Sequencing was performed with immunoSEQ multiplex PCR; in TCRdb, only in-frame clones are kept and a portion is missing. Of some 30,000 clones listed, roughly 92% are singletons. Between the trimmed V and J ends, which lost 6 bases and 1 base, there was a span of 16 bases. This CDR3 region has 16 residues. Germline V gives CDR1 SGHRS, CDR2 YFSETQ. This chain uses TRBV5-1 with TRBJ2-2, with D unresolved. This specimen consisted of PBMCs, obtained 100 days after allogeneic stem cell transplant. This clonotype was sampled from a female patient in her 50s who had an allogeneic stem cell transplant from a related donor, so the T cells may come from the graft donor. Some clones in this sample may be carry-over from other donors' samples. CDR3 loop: CASKKGPLENTGELFF. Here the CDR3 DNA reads TGCGCCAGCAAAAAAGGTCCGCTCGAGAACACCGGGGAGCTGTTTTTT.